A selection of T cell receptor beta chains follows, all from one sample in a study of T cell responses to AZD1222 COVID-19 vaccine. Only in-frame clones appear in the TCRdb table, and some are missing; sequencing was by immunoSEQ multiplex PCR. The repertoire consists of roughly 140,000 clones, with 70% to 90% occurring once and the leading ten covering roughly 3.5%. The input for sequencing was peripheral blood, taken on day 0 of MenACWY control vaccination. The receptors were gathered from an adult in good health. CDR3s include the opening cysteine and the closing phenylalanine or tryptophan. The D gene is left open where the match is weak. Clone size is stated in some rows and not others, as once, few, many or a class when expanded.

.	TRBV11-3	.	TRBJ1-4	TGTGCCAGCAGCTTAGGCCCAGGGGCTAATGAAAAACTGTTTTTT	CASSLGPGANEKLFF
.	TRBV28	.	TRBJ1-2	TGTGCCAGCAGTCCCCTCCCGAACTCCTCGGGGGGCTACACCTTC	CASSPLPNSSGGYTF
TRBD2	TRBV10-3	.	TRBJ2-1	TGTGCCATCAGTGAGTCGGGGACTAGCGGTGAGCAGTTCTTC	CAISESGTSGEQFF
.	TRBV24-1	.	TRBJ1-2	TGTGCCACCAGTGATTCATCCGTAACAGGGAACTATGGCTACACCTTC	CATSDSSVTGNYGYTF
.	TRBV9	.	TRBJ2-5	TGTGCCAGCAGCGTAGGCTTTAGCAAAGAGACCCAGTACTTC	CASSVGFSKETQYF
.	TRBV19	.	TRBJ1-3	TGTGCCAGTAGAGAGGGGTCATCCGGAAACACCATATATTTT	CASREGSSGNTIYF
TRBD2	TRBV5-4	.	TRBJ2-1	TGTGCCAGCAGCTTGGATGGCGGGGGGAACAATGAGCAGTTCTTC	CASSLDGGGNNEQFF
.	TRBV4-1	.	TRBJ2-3	TGCGCCAGCCAACCTGGACAGACAGATACGCAGTATTTT	CASQPGQTDTQYF
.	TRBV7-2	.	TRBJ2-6	TGTGCCAGCAGCTTTCGCTTGGGGGGGGCCAACGTCCTGACTTTC	CASSFRLGGANVLTF
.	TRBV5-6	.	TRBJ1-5	TGTGCCAGCAGCTTGGCCGATAGCAATCAGCCCCAGCATTTT	CASSLADSNQPQHF
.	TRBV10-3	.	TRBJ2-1	TGTGCCATCAGCCAGACCGGGGCATCCTACAATGAGCAGTTCTTC	CAISQTGASYNEQFF
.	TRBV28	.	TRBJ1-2	TGTGCCAGCAGTTTCAGCGTTCGAGGCGATAACTATGGCTACACCTTC	CASSFSVRGDNYGYTF
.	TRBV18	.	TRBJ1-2	TGTGCCAGCTCACCCACAGGCGCTAACTATGGCTACACCTTC	CASSPTGANYGYTF
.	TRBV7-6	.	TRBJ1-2	TGTGCCAGCAGCTTAGACCCCGGATCTCATACCTACACCTTC	CASSLDPGSHTYTF
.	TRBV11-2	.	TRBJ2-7	TGTGCCAGCAGCCGCCAGCGGGCCACGATCTCCTACGAGCAGTACTTC	CASSRQRATISYEQYF
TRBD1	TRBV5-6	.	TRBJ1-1	TGTGCCAGCAGCTTGGAAGGGACAGCCCGTAACACTGAAGCTTTCTTT	CASSLEGTARNTEAFF
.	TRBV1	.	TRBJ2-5	TGCACCAGCAGCCAAGATACAACGGCTAGCGGGGGGGCGGAGACCCAGTACTTC	CTSSQDTTASGGAETQYF
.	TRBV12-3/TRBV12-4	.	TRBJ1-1	TGTGCCAGCAGTAAGGGGTTGAACACTGAAGCTTTCTTT	CASSKGLNTEAFF
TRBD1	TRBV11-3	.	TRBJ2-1	TGTGCCAGCAGCCTGACAGGGTCTGCCTACAATGAGCAGTTCTTC	CASSLTGSAYNEQFF
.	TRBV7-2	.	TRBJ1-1	TGTGCCAGCAGCTTTGGGGGGGGGACTGAAGCTTTCTTT	CASSFGGGTEAFF
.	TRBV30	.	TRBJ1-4	TGTGCCTGGAGTGTTGAGATTGGACGAAGGAAACTGTTTTTT	CAWSVEIGRRKLFF
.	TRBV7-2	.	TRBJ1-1	TGTGCCAGCAGCTCGGCGGGGGGCACTGAAGCTTTCTTT	CASSSAGGTEAFF
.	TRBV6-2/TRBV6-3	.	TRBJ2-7	TGTGCCAGCAGTTACTCGAAAACCCCTTCCTACGAGCAGTACTTC	CASSYSKTPSYEQYF
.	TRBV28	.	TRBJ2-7	TGTGCCAGCAGTTTAAACCGGTACGAGCAGTACTTC	CASSLNRYEQYF
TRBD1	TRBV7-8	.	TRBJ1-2	TGTGCCAGCAGCCGAGGGACAGCAAATAACTATGGCTACACCTTC	CASSRGTANNYGYTF
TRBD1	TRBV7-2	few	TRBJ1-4	TGTGCCAGCAGCTATCGGGGGACAGGTGAAAAACTGTTTTTT	CASSYRGTGEKLFF
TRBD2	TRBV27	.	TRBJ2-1	TGTGCCAGCAAACGACTAGCGGAGGAGGACGATGAGCAGTTCTTC	CASKRLAEEDDEQFF
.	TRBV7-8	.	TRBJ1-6	TGTGCCAGCAGCTTCCAGGGTCATAATTCACCCCTCCACTTT	CASSFQGHNSPLHF
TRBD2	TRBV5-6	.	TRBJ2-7	TGTGCCAGCAGTCCCGGCGGGAGGGAGGACGAGCAGTACTTC	CASSPGGREDEQYF
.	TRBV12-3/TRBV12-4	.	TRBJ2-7	TGTGCCAGCAGTCGACGGTCCTACGAGCAGTACTTC	CASSRRSYEQYF
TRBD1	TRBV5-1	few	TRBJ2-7	TGCGCCAGTTACCGCGGGACAGGGACCTACGAGCAGTACTTC	CASYRGTGTYEQYF
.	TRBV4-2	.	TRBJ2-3	TGTGCCAGCAGCCAAGAGCGGTTTGATACAGATACGCAGTATTTT	CASSQERFDTDTQYF
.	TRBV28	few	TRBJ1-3	TGTGCCAGCAGTTCAGATCGGGAGGGAGGAAACACCATATATTTT	CASSSDREGGNTIYF
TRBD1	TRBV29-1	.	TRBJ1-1	TGCAGCGTTAACAGGGGGTTCGTTGATATGATGAACACTGAAGCTTTCTTT	CSVNRGFVDMMNTEAFF
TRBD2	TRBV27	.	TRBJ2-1	TGTGCCAGCAGTTTCTCCGGGACTACCACCAATGAGCAGTTCTTC	CASSFSGTTTNEQFF
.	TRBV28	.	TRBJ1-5	TGTGCCAGCATCGAAGTGGGTAGCAATCAGCCCCAGCATTTT	CASIEVGSNQPQHF
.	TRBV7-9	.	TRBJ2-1	TGTGCCACCAACCGGGTGCCCGGGGGGCTCTCGGATGAGCAGTTCTTC	CATNRVPGGLSDEQFF
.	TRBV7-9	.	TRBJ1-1	TGTGCCAGCAGCCCCTCGGGACAAGAGAACACTGAAGCTTTCTTT	CASSPSGQENTEAFF
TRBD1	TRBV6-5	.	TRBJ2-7	TGTGCCAGCAGTTACCGGGGGACAGGCCCCTACGAGCAGTACTTC	CASSYRGTGPYEQYF
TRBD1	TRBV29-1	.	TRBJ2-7	TGCAGGTCCGGGACAGGGGTCGGGTTCGCCTCCTACGAGCAGTACTTC	CRSGTGVGFASYEQYF
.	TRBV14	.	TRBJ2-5	TGTGCCAGCAGCCAAGGAACGGTGGGTTCGCAGACCCAGTACTTC	CASSQGTVGSQTQYF
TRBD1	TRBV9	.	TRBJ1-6	TGTGCCAGCAGCCCCGGGACAGGGGGTTCACCCCTCCACTTT	CASSPGTGGSPLHF
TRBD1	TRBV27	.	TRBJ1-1	TGTGCCAGCAGTTACTCAGGGGGGAGTGGGTTTGAAGCTTTCTTT	CASSYSGGSGFEAFF
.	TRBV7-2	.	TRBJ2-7	TGTGCCAGCAGCTCCGCTGGACAGCCCACCTACGAGCAGTACTTC	CASSSAGQPTYEQYF
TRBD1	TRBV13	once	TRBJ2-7	TGTGCCAGCAGCCGGGACAGGGGGACCTACGAGCAGTACTTC	CASSRDRGTYEQYF
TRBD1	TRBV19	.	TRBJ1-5	TGTGCCAGTAGTCTCCGGGACAGGGGAGGGGTAAAGCAATCAGCCCAGCATTTT	CASSLRDRGGVKQSAQHF
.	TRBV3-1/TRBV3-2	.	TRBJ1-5	TGTGCCAGCAGCCATGGGACCCCGACTGCAGATCAGCCCCAGCATTTT	CASSHGTPTADQPQHF
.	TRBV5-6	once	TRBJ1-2	TGTGCCAGCAGCCCCGTCTCCGGGATAACTAACTATGGCTACACCTTC	CASSPVSGITNYGYTF
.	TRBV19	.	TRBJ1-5	TGTGCCAGTAGTCAAAGGGGGTCGAGCAATCAGCCCCAGCATTTT	CASSQRGSSNQPQHF
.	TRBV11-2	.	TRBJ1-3	TGTGCCAGCAGCCAGGATCGTGTGCCTGGAAACACCATATATTTT	CASSQDRVPGNTIYF